A single sample gave rise to the 24 T cell receptor beta chains below, sequenced in a study of beta chain features in type 1 diabetes. Expressed TCRB transcripts were sequenced, since all the RNA that had been isolated was reverse transcribed. Clones were sequenced by immunoSEQ multiplex PCR, and TCRdb holds only the in-frame ones, with some missing. The repertoire has around 430,000 clones, around 30% of them found once; the top ten carry roughly 0.06%. The sample taken for sequencing was naive CD4+ T cells from blood. These receptors were obtained from a man between 18 and 29 years old in good health.

This clone occurred a few times. This chain links TRBV25-1 with TRBJ1-1; D might be TRBD1 (6 bases). Germline lookup yields CDR1 MGHDK and CDR2 SYGVNS. This CDR3 spans 14 amino acids. Trimming left V 5 bases short and J 4 bases short, with 14 bases between. The CDR3 sequence: CASSTQGRITEAFF. Here the CDR3 DNA reads TGTGCCAGCAGTACACAGGGTAGGATCACTGAAGCTTTCTTT.

The sample holds a few counts of this clone. The V gene is TRBV4-1, the J gene TRBJ2-1; D ambiguous. Per germline, CDR1 MGHRA and CDR2 YSYEKL. With 2 bases removed from V and 7 bases from J, the gap between germline ends came to 9 bases. The CDR3 covers 13 residues. The CDR3 nucleotides are TGCGCCAGCAGCCAACCGTTAGGGAATGAGCAGTTCTTC. Translation gives CASSQPLGNEQFF.

V is TRBV5-1 and J is TRBJ1-1; 7 bases are a match to TRBD1. CDR1 SGHRS and CDR2 YFSETQ come from the germline V gene. The CDR3 runs 14 residues. J lost 10 bases, V lost 3 bases, and 12 bases had no gene match. CDR3 protein: CASSSTGWFVGAFF. CDR3 nucleotide sequence: TGCGCCAGCAGCTCGACAGGGTGGTTTGTCGGAGCTTTCTTT.

This clone turned up a few times. The chain combines TRBV19 with TRBJ2-7, with unresolved D. The germline V gene has CDR1 LNHDA and CDR2 SQIVND (reference sequence). The CDR3 is made up of 8 amino acids. Trimming left V 11 bases short and J 6 bases short, with 5 bases between. Here the CDR3 reads CAGSEQYF. CDR3 sequence (DNA): TGTGCCGGCTCCGAGCAGTACTTC.

There are a few counts of this clone. This chain connects TRBV30 to TRBJ2-7; 12 bases map to TRBD1. There are 13 residues in the CDR3. Trimming at V came to 5 bases and at J to 6 bases, leaving 5 bases not matched to a gene. CDR1 is GTSNPN, CDR2 SVGIG, per germline (reference sequence). CDR3: CAWGTGGSGEQYF. The CDR3 bases are TGTGCCTGGGGGACAGGGGGCTCGGGCGAGCAGTACTTC.

This clone has only a few counts. This same CDR3 is encoded by further DNA sequences in the sample. The chain has TRBV7-3 and TRBJ2-1, with 8 positions matching TRBD2. Per the germline V gene, CDR1 is SGHTA and CDR2 is FQGTGA. The J segment lost 3 bases and the V segment lost 5 bases, leaving 6 bases of the junction unmatched. The CDR3 runs 15 residues. The DNA for the CDR3 is TGTGCCAGCAGCCCCCGGCTAGCGGGCTACAATGAGCAGTTCTTC. Translation: CASSPRLAGYNEQFF.

This clone has a handful of counts. The chain is built from TRBV5-1 and TRBJ2-7; 9 bases are shared with TRBD1. The germline V gene has CDR1 SGHRS and CDR2 YFSETQ. This CDR3 contains 16 residues. V lost 4 bases, J lost 1 base, and 9 bases stayed unmatched. CDR3 sequence: CASSPGSGTGSYEQYF. The CDR3 DNA follows: TGCGCCAGCAGCCCCGGCTCCGGGACAGGGTCCTACGAGCAGTACTTC.

Of note for this clone: Distinct nucleotide sequences in the sample also encode this CDR3. The chain uses TRBV29-1 and TRBJ2-7, with D possibly being TRBD2 (5 bases). CDR1 is SQVTM and CDR2 is ANQGSEA in the germline V gene. Trimming stripped 4 bases from V and 4 bases from J, with 8 bases between. The CDR3 is made up of 11 amino acids. The CDR3 protein is CSVGRGYEQYF. The CDR3 nucleotides are TGCAGCGTTGGCCGGGGATACGAGCAGTACTTC.

The chain carries TRBV30 and TRBJ1-1; 7 bases map to TRBD1. The CDR3 runs 15 residues. The V gene end was trimmed by 2 bases and the J gene end by 1 base; junction bases not matched to a gene: 7. CDR1 is GTSNPN, CDR2 SVGIG, per germline (reference sequence). The CDR3 DNA reads as TGTGCCTGGAGTACCTACAGGGGCAGGAACACTGAAGCTTTCTTT. Its protein is CAWSTYRGRNTEAFF.

V usage is TRBV10-3 and J usage is TRBJ2-7, with D hard to call. V was shortened by 6 bases and J by 5 bases, with 11 bases between the two germline ends. The CDR3 extends over 12 amino acids. Germline loops: CDR1 ENHRY, CDR2 SYGVKD. The DNA for the CDR3 is TGTGCCATCAGGGACGGTCCACACGAGCAGTACTTC. It specifies CAIRDGPHEQYF.

J is TRBJ2-5 and V is TRBV6-1, with D possibly matching TRBD1 (6 bases). The CDR3 has 13 amino acids. Per the germline V gene, CDR1 is MNHNS and CDR2 is SASEGT. Deletions cut 4 bases from V and 3 bases from J, with 9 bases between. CDR3 loop: CASSVTGKETQYF. CDR3 nucleotides: TGTGCCAGCAGTGTCACAGGGAAAGAGACCCAGTACTTC.

The chain recombines TRBV7-3 with TRBJ2-7; TRBD1 agrees at 8 bases. The CDR3 sequence is 14 residues long. After removal of 5 bases from V and 0 bases from J, the junction contained 3 bases not matched to a gene. Germline V gene data show CDR1 as SGHTA and CDR2 as FQGTGA. The CDR3 sequence: CASSQGASSYEQYF. As DNA, the CDR3 is TGTGCCAGCAGCCAGGGGGCCTCCTCCTACGAGCAGTACTTC.

The V gene is TRBV7-2, the J gene TRBJ2-7; TRBD1 matches at 9 bases. This CDR3 has 14 amino acids. J lost 4 bases, V lost 7 bases, and 8 bases had no gene match. Germline CDR1 and CDR2: SGHTA and FQGNSA. CDR3 nucleotide sequence: TGTGCCAGCACAGTCCGGGACAGGGTATACGAGCAGTACTTC. Its protein is CASTVRDRVYEQYF. Full variable domain (missing parts from reference TRBV7-2 and TRBJ2-7): GAGVSQSPSNKVTEKGKDVELRCDPISGHTALYWYRQSLGQGLEFLIYFQGNSAPDKSGLPSDRFSAERTGGSVSTLTIQRTQQEDSAVYLCASTVRDRVYEQYFGPGTRLTVT.

This clone was detected only once. The CDR3 loop is CAWSVDYRGANEQFF. The CDR3 DNA reads TGTGCCTGGAGTGTGGACTACCGGGGGGCCAATGAGCAGTTCTTC. This chain connects TRBV30 to TRBJ2-1, with a possible D match to TRBD2 (7 bases). From germline, CDR1 is GTSNPN and CDR2 SVGIG (reference sequence). The V and J ends lost 0 bases and 6 bases respectively, with 15 bases between them. The CDR3 spans 15 residues.

This clone was detected a few times. The rearrangement links TRBV9 to TRBJ2-3, with 10 bases matching TRBD2. The CDR3 sequence is 15 residues long. V lost 3 bases and J lost 4; bases outside the gene matches: 5. Germline V gene lookup returns CDR1 SGDLS and CDR2 YYNGEE. The CDR3 sequence is CASSEAGGPPDTQYF. CDR3 DNA: TGTGCCAGCAGCGAAGCGGGAGGGCCCCCAGATACGCAGTATTTT.

Only a few counts were recorded for this clone. The gene calls are TRBV29-1 and TRBJ1-2, with D possibly TRBD1 on 5 matching bases. CDR1 and CDR2 (germline): SQVTM, ANQGSEA. CDR3 length equals 13 residues. The V gene lost 7 bases and the J gene lost 4 bases, with 16 bases spanning the gap. The CDR3 coding sequence is TGCAGCGACCGGACGGACACCTCCTATGGCTACACCTTC. It specifies CSDRTDTSYGYTF.

A note on this clone: Other DNA sequences from this sample encode an identical CDR3 as well. The V call is TRBV7-2, the J call TRBJ2-1; D may match TRBD1 or TRBD2 (5 bases each). The CDR3 contains 12 residues. Deletions cut 5 bases from V and 7 bases from J, with 9 bases between. Germline V gives CDR1 SGHTA, CDR2 FQGNSA. CDR3 in amino acids: CASSLWGNEQFF. DNA of the CDR3: TGTGCCAGCAGCCTATGGGGGAATGAGCAGTTCTTC. The full variable domain, with the rest looked up from reference TRBV7-2 and TRBJ2-1, is GAGVSQSPSNKVTEKGKDVELRCDPISGHTALYWYRQSLGQGLEFLIYFQGNSAPDKSGLPSDRFSAERTGGSVSTLTIQRTQQEDSAVYLCASSLWGNEQFFGPGTRLTVL.

This clone showed up just a few times. This chain connects TRBV30 to TRBJ2-7; unclear D gene. Per the germline V gene, CDR1 is GTSNPN and CDR2 is SVGIG (reference sequence). With 0 bases removed from V and 3 bases from J, the gap between germline ends came to 9 bases. This CDR3 has 13 residues. CDR3 amino acids: CAWSVDFYYEQYF. The CDR3 region has the DNA TGTGCCTGGAGTGTAGACTTTTACTACGAGCAGTACTTC.

The genes are TRBV6-1 and TRBJ2-4, with TRBD1 matching over 8 bases. CDR3 size: 15 residues. Germline assignment: CDR1 MNHNS and CDR2 SASEGT. Trimming at V came to 8 bases and at J to 4 bases, leaving 10 bases not matched to a gene. CDR3 DNA sequence: TGTGCCAGCCCCGAAGAGGGGGACAGGAAAAACATTCAGTACTTC. It specifies CASPEEGDRKNIQYF.

The chain uses TRBV2 and TRBJ2-7; the match to TRBD2 covers 7 bases. CDR1 SNHLY and CDR2 FYNNEI come from the germline V gene. The V and J ends lost 8 bases and 7 bases, in that order; junction bases with no gene match: 14. The CDR3 extends over 14 amino acids. CDR3: CASHPPGSGREQYF. The CDR3 DNA reads as TGTGCCAGCCACCCCCCGGGCTCCGGGAGGGAGCAGTACTTC.

The chain is built from TRBV30 and TRBJ1-5; 7 positions agree with TRBD1. With V trimmed by 4 bases and J by 7 bases, 10 bases remained unmatched. The CDR3 has 14 residues. Germline lookup yields CDR1 GTSNPN and CDR2 SVGIG (reference sequence). For the CDR3, the DNA is TGTGCCTGGACTACAGGGGCCTTGGGACAGCCCCAGCATTTT. Translation gives CAWTTGALGQPQHF.

This chain links TRBV13 with TRBJ2-1; D gene unclear. The V end was cut by 2 bases, the J end by 3 bases, with 5 bases between. In germline, CDR1 is PRHDT, CDR2 FYEKMQ (reference sequence). The CDR3 loop spans 13 amino acids. As DNA, the CDR3 is TGTGCCAGCAGCTTATACAACTACAATGAGCAGTTCTTC. Residues: CASSLYNYNEQFF.

This clone was seen a handful of times. The chain couples TRBV6-1 to TRBJ2-1; D is undetermined. The CDR3 covers 13 residues. CDR1 and CDR2 from the germline V gene are MNHNS and SASEGT. With 6 bases removed from V and 12 bases from J, the gap between germline ends came to 18 bases. CDR3 in amino acids: CASSEAANLVQFF. In DNA, the CDR3 is TGTGCCAGCAGCGAGGCGGCTAACCTAGTGCAGTTCTTC.

This clone was counted a few times. V usage is TRBV30 and J usage is TRBJ2-1; 7 positions agree with TRBD2. Germline V CDR1 and CDR2: GTSNPN, SVGIG (reference sequence). Trimming cost V 3 bases and J 10 bases; bases outside gene matches: 12. This CDR3 comprises 14 residues. CDR3 DNA: TGTGCCTGGAGAAGAGCGGGATCCGTGGGGGAGCAGTTCTTC. Its translation is CAWRRAGSVGEQFF.